One and the same sample provided the 9 T cell receptor beta chains below, sequenced in a study of CD8+ T cells in alopecia areata. cDNA prepared by RNA extraction and subsequent reverse transcription served as the template for sequencing. This table comes from immunoSEQ multiplex PCR, and its TCRdb copy is limited to in-frame clones, with some not included. The sample yields approximately 1,800 clones, without any singletons. The source material was lesional skin. Source of these receptors: a C3H/HeJ mouse with alopecia areata. Strain haplotype (MHC): H2-k.

The table lists this clone with many counts. The genes are named according to mouse. The DNA ends 4 residues before the CDR3 does, and the rest of the CDR3 is filled in from the germline J gene. V and J are TRBV13-2 and TRBJ2-2; D may be TRBD2 (5 bases). Per germline, CDR1 NNHNN and CDR2 SYGAGS (reference sequence). This CDR3 has 16 residues. Trimming shortened V by 0 bases and J by 0 bases, and 9 bases separated the two germline ends. Incomplete CDR3 DNA: TGTGCCAGCGGTGATGCCTCTGGGTCAAACACCGGG. Its translation: CASGDASGSNTG. The whole CDR3 is CASGDASGSNTGQLYF.

This clone was seen at least ten times. It differs at one base from a far larger clone, so likely a read error. Gene names and germline refer to mouse. CDR3 loop: CTCSAIRADTGQLYF. Incomplete CDR3 DNA: TGCACCTGCAGTGCAATCAGGGCAGACACCGGG. The chain links TRBV1 to TRBJ2-2; TRBD1 is a possible D gene (5 bases). The read terminates 4 residues before the CDR3 end, so the remaining end is supplied by the germline J gene. V lost 2 bases to trimming and J lost 3 bases, with 10 bases between them. CDR3 size: 15 residues. The germline V gene encodes CDR1 NSQYPW and CDR2 LRSPGD (reference sequence).

This clone is labeled medium-sized. Gene names refer to mouse genes. Read coverage stops 4 residues before the CDR3 terminus; the germline J gene supplies the remainder. The chain couples TRBV13-2 to TRBJ2-7, with D possibly being TRBD1 (6 bases). V was shortened by 4 bases and J by 3 bases, with 8 bases between the two germline ends. Germline CDR1 is NNHNN and CDR2 is SYGAGS (reference sequence). The CDR3 length is 12 residues. CDR3 loop: CASGHRVYEQYF. The CDR3 DNA, read in part, is TGTGCCAGCGGTCACAGGGTCTAT.

There are many counts of this clone. Genes here carry mouse names. The CDR3 extends 4 residues past the end of the read, so its final part is completed from the germline J gene. This chain uses TRBV13-3 with TRBJ2-2; D remains unclear. The V end lost 2 bases, the J end lost 2 bases, and 16 bases lay between the germline ends. CDR1 is NNHDY, CDR2 SYVADS, per germline. This CDR3 has 17 amino acids. CDR3 bases read: TGTGCCAGCAGTGACAGGCAGGAGGCGCGGAACACCGGG. Its translation is CASSDRQEARNTG. The complete CDR3 sequence is CASSDRQEARNTGQLYF.

Ten or more counts support this clone. The gene names here belong to mouse. The read finishes 4 residues shy of the CDR3 end, and the germline J gene is used to complete it. The J gene is TRBJ1-1, the V gene TRBV19, with a weak D call TRBD1 (5 bases). Germline CDR1 FNHDT, CDR2 SITEND (reference sequence). The CDR3 consists of 12 residues. Trimming cost V 5 bases and J 4 bases, with 9 bases left between them. Incomplete CDR3 DNA: TGTGCCAGCAGAGAGACAGTCACA. Amino acids: CASRETVT. In full, the CDR3 is CASRETVTEVFF.

This clone is termed large (0.1 to 1%). Here the gene names and germline are mouse. The read falls 4 residues short of the CDR3 end, and the missing part is taken from the germline J gene. This sample also contains other DNA sequences that code for the same CDR3. V gene TRBV19 combines with J gene TRBJ2-5; 9 nucleotides match TRBD2. Trimming cost V 4 bases and J 3 bases; bases outside gene matches: 3. The CDR3 has 14 amino acids. CDR1 and CDR2 (germline): FNHDT, SITEND (reference sequence). The part of the CDR3 DNA that was read is TGTGCCAGCAGTCCGACTGGGGGACAAGAC. It is translated as CASSPTGGQD. From start to end, the CDR3 is CASSPTGGQDTQYF.

This clone was detected ten times or more. The genes are named according to mouse. The sequence runs out 4 residues before the end of the CDR3; the remainder is reconstructed from the germline J gene. The V gene is TRBV1, the J gene TRBJ2-1; D is ambiguous. CDR1 is NSQYPW, CDR2 LRSPGD, per germline (reference sequence). There are 12 residues in the CDR3. The CDR3 bases that were read are TGCACCTGCAGTGCAGGGGAGGCT. Protein product: CTCSAGEA. Given in full, the CDR3 is CTCSAGEAEQFF.

This clone appeared many times. Gene names refer to mouse genes. The CDR3 end lies 4 residues beyond the end of the read and is filled in from the germline J gene. V gene TRBV13-2 combines with J gene TRBJ2-5, with a weak D call TRBD1 (6 bases). The CDR3 is 15 amino acids. Between the trimmed V and J ends, which lost 5 bases and 0 bases, there was a span of 13 bases. Germline V CDR1 and CDR2: NNHNN, SYGAGS (reference sequence). The CDR3 DNA, read in part, is TGTGCCAGCGGGGCCCGGGACAATAACCAAGAC. It yields the protein CASGARDNNQD. The complete CDR3 protein is CASGARDNNQDTQYF.

This clone has at least ten counts. All gene names here are mouse names. The sequenced part of the CDR3 DNA is TGTGCCAGCGGTGATGATGGACTGGGGTATGCT. The encoded protein is CASGDDGLGYA. The entire CDR3 protein is CASGDDGLGYAEQFF. The chain links TRBV13-2 to TRBJ2-1; 9 bases agree with TRBD2. Coverage ceases 4 residues before the CDR3 finishes, and the germline J gene fills in the end. Losses at the gene ends were 0 bases for V and 4 bases for J; bases not matched to a gene: 2. From germline, CDR1 is NNHNN and CDR2 SYGAGS (reference sequence). This CDR3 spans 15 amino acids.